One and the same sample provided the 29 T cell receptor beta chains below, sequenced in a study of cytomegalovirus exposure and HLA in healthy donors. The PCR used 60 Vbeta and 13 Jbeta primers. The method was immunoSEQ multiplex PCR; TCRdb's version includes in-frame clones alone and lacks a portion of them. The sample has 100,000 or so clones; 65% to 80% are singletons. The sequencing sample was made of PBMCs. The origin of the receptors is a woman in her forties in good health and CMV-seronegative.

The J gene is TRBJ2-5, the V gene TRBV29-1; TRBD2 matches at 8 bases. CDR1 is SQVTM, CDR2 ANQGSEA, per germline. There are 11 residues in the CDR3. V was pared by 6 bases and J by 5 bases, with 2 bases of the junction left unmatched. The CDR3 is CSVGLAETQYF. The CDR3 nucleotides are TGCAGCGTCGGACTAGCCGAGACCCAGTACTTC.

The chain links TRBV27 to TRBJ2-3, with a possible D match to TRBD2 (6 bases). Germline V gives CDR1 MNHEY, CDR2 SMNVEV (reference sequence). The V gene lost 7 bases and the J gene lost 1 base, with 15 bases spanning the gap. This CDR3 comprises 15 residues. For the CDR3, the DNA is TGTGCCAGCACCTTCACGGGGGAGGGCACAGATACGCAGTATTTT. Amino acid sequence: CASTFTGEGTDTQYF.

This chain joins TRBV19 and TRBJ2-5; a possible D gene is TRBD2 (6 bases). Trimming took 3 bases from V and 0 from J, leaving 14 bases between them. Per germline, CDR1 LNHDA and CDR2 SQIVND (reference sequence). The CDR3 totals 16 residues. The CDR3 protein is CASSMARGRNQETQYF. CDR3 in DNA: TGTGCCAGTAGTATGGCGCGGGGTAGGAACCAAGAGACCCAGTACTTC.

The J gene is TRBJ1-1, the V gene TRBV19; D uncertain. Germline CDR1 and CDR2: LNHDA and SQIVND (reference sequence). With 6 bases removed from V and 1 base from J, the gap between germline ends came to 12 bases. The CDR3 runs 14 residues. DNA for the CDR3: TGTGCCAGTAGCAACCCGGCGGGGAACACTGAAGCTTTCTTT. It specifies CASSNPAGNTEAFF.

The gene calls are TRBV28 and TRBJ1-2; 7 nucleotides match TRBD1. In germline, CDR1 is MDHEN, CDR2 SYDVKM. J was trimmed by 0 bases and V by 5 bases; bases with no gene match: 6. The CDR3 runs 15 residues. The CDR3 DNA is TGTGCCAGCAGTCCCCGGACAGGAGCTAACTATGGCTACACCTTC. It codes for CASSPRTGANYGYTF.

The V and J genes are TRBV10-3 and TRBJ2-3; perhaps TRBD1 as D (5 bases). Trimming took off 6 bases at V and 0 bases at J, with 7 bases between the two ends. Germline CDR1 is ENHRY and CDR2 is SYGVKD. The CDR3 covers 13 residues. The CDR3 DNA reads as TGTGCCATCAGGACAGCTAGCACAGATACGCAGTATTTT. This codes for CAIRTASTDTQYF.

The genes are TRBV30 and TRBJ1-4; TRBD1 might be the D (6 bases). The germline V gene encodes CDR1 GTSNPN and CDR2 SVGIG (reference sequence). The CDR3 is 15 amino acids. Trimming took off 3 bases at V and 8 bases at J, with 19 bases between the two ends. The CDR3 DNA is TGTGCCTGGAGCGGCGGGGGCAGGGAGAGAGAAAAACTGTTTTTT. It codes for CAWSGGGREREKLFF.

The chain has TRBV19 and TRBJ1-2; D is ambiguous. The germline V gene has CDR1 LNHDA and CDR2 SQIVND (reference sequence). Trimming left V 2 bases short and J 6 bases short, with 13 bases between. The CDR3 runs 14 residues. The CDR3 DNA sequence: TGTGCCAGTAGTATATCCCCCGCCAGCGATGGCTACACCTTC. This encodes CASSISPASDGYTF.

This clone was observed a handful of times. The CDR3 spells CASSAGTEYEKLFF. As DNA, the CDR3 is TGTGCCAGCAGTGCCGGGACAGAATATGAAAAACTGTTTTTT. The V call is TRBV2, the J call TRBJ1-4; TRBD1 agrees at 7 bases. The germline CDR1 and CDR2 sequences are SNHLY and FYNNEI. V lost 4 bases, J lost 6 bases, and 5 bases stayed unmatched. The CDR3 length is 14 residues. Together with reference TRBV2 and TRBJ1-4, the CDR3 gives the full variable domain: EPEVTQTPSHQVTQMGQEVILRCVPISNHLYFYWYRQILGQKVEFLVSFYNNEISEKSEIFDDQFSVERPDGSNFTLKIRSTKLEDSAMYFCASSAGTEYEKLFFGSGTQLSVL.

This chain links TRBV6-6 with TRBJ1-2; D is perhaps TRBD1 (5 bases). The V and J ends lost 6 bases and 7 bases respectively, with 18 bases between them. The CDR3 consists of 14 residues. From germline, CDR1 is MNHNY and CDR2 SVGAGI (reference sequence). CDR3 protein: CASSPDRQLGGYTF. The CDR3 DNA sequence: TGTGCCAGCAGCCCCGACAGACAGTTGGGTGGCTACACCTTC.

A single count supports this clone. The chain recombines TRBV28 with TRBJ1-2, with 9 bases aligning to TRBD1. Unmatched junction bases numbered 10, after V lost 5 bases and J lost 0 bases. The CDR3 is made up of 17 amino acids. Germline CDR1 and CDR2: MDHEN and SYDVKM. The CDR3 loop is CASSQTGGRPANYGYTF. In nucleotides, the CDR3 is TGTGCCAGCAGTCAGACAGGGGGTCGTCCCGCTAACTATGGCTACACCTTC.

The chain links TRBV5-1 to TRBJ2-1; tentative D call: TRBD1 (5 bases). CDR1 is SGHRS, CDR2 YFSETQ, per germline. The CDR3 runs to 14 residues. Trimming removed 2 bases from V and 3 bases from J, with 9 bases in between. CDR3 DNA: TGCGCCAGCAGCTTCAGGGAAAACTACAATGAGCAGTTCTTC. Translated, it gives CASSFRENYNEQFF.

As DNA, the CDR3 is TGTGCCAGCAGCCCCACTAGCGGGAGGAGTCCTGGGACAGATACGCAGTATTTT. Translated, it gives CASSPTSGRSPGTDTQYF. This rearrangement joins TRBV5-6 to TRBJ2-3, with TRBD2 matching over 12 bases. V lost 4 bases and J lost 3; bases outside the gene matches: 12. This CDR3 comprises 18 residues. Germline V gives CDR1 SGHDT, CDR2 YYEEEE. Variable domain in full (rest from reference TRBV5-6 and TRBJ2-3): DAGVTQSPTHLIKTRGQQVTLRCSPKSGHDTVSWYQQALGQGPQFIFQYYEEEERQRGNFPDRFSGHQFPNYSSELNVNALLLGDSALYLCASSPTSGRSPGTDTQYFGPGTRLTVL.

The V and J genes are TRBV27 and TRBJ2-3; 14 nucleotides line up with TRBD2. J lost 5 bases, V lost 7 bases, and 8 bases had no gene match. This CDR3 spans 16 amino acids. Germline V gene sequence: CDR1 MNHEY, CDR2 SMNVEV (reference sequence). CDR3 sequence: CASTPGTSGSVDTQYF. CDR3 coding DNA: TGTGCCAGCACCCCCGGGACTAGCGGGAGTGTAGATACGCAGTATTTT.

J is TRBJ1-1 and V is TRBV5-4; D possibly corresponds to TRBD1 (5 bases). Germline CDR1 is SGHNT and CDR2 is YYREEE (reference sequence). The CDR3 runs 16 residues. V gave up 0 bases and J gave up 4 bases, with 16 bases separating them. CDR3 bases: TGTGCCAGCAGCTTGGAGGGGCGATTGGTGGGCACTGAAGCTTTCTTT. This gives the protein CASSLEGRLVGTEAFF.

This chain links TRBV28 with TRBJ1-6; D is perhaps TRBD1 (6 bases). Trimming removed 5 bases from V and 6 bases from J, with 8 bases in between. CDR1 is MDHEN and CDR2 is SYDVKM in the germline V gene. The CDR3 has 13 amino acids. CDR3 amino acids: CASSPDSNSPLHF. CDR3 in DNA: TGTGCCAGCAGTCCGGACAGTAATTCACCCCTCCACTTT.

This clone was counted once. This chain links TRBV6-1 with TRBJ1-5; TRBD1 aligns across 7 bases. Germline V gene sequence: CDR1 MNHNS, CDR2 SASEGT. This CDR3 is 14 amino acids long. Trimming removed 8 bases from V and 6 bases from J; junction bases left unmatched: 10. The CDR3 region is CASHDREGGQPQHF. For the CDR3, the DNA is TGTGCCAGCCACGACAGGGAAGGAGGTCAGCCCCAGCATTTT.

The chain is built from TRBV18 and TRBJ1-5, with 8 bases identical to TRBD1. Per germline, CDR1 KGHSH and CDR2 LQKENI. CDR3 length: 14 amino acids. After removal of 6 bases from V and 5 bases from J, the junction contained 6 bases not matched to a gene. In DNA, the CDR3 is TGTGCCAGCTCGCTTACAGGGGGGGATCAGCCCCAGCATTTT. Residues: CASSLTGGDQPQHF. Looking up the rest from reference TRBV18 and TRBJ1-5 gives the full variable domain: NAGVMQNPRHLVRRRGQEARLRCSPMKGHSHVYWYRQLPEEGLKFMVYLQKENIIDESGMPKERFSAEFPKEGPSILRIQQVVRGDSAAYFCASSLTGGDQPQHFGDGTRLSIL.

This chain connects TRBV23-1 to TRBJ2-5; 10 bases line up with TRBD1. TRBV23-1 is assigned to the ORF class and has an uncertain function. V was pared by 0 bases and J by 5 bases, with 3 bases of the junction left unmatched. This CDR3 spans 15 amino acids. The CDR3 protein is CASSQSGTGEETQYF. The CDR3 coding sequence is TGCGCCAGCAGTCAATCTGGGACAGGGGAGGAGACCCAGTACTTC.

The chain has TRBV7-2 and TRBJ1-6, with D tentatively TRBD1 (5 bases). V dropped 6 bases and J dropped 7 bases, with 13 bases sitting between them. CDR1 is SGHTA and CDR2 is FQGNSA in the germline V gene. This CDR3 is built from 14 residues. CDR3 sequence reads: CASSQGLANSPLHF. DNA of the CDR3: TGTGCCAGCAGTCAGGGACTTGCCAATTCACCCCTCCACTTT.

Concerning this clone: Because the CDR3's place on the DNA is in doubt, the DNA is left out and the CDR3 is given as listed by TCRdb. The genes are TRBV1 and TRBJ1-1. TRBV1 is classified as a pseudogene. Both ends counted, the CDR3 spans 18 residues. CDR3 amino acids: CTSSQDQVVGRGTTEAFF.

The chain links TRBV4-3 to TRBJ1-3, with a tentative D call TRBD1 (6 bases). This CDR3 is 18 amino acids long. The V gene's germline CDR1 is LGHNA and CDR2 YSLEER. With 0 bases removed from V and 2 bases from J, the gap between germline ends came to 17 bases. CDR3: CASSQDRPPGGAGNTIYF. Here the CDR3 DNA reads TGCGCCAGCAGCCAAGATAGGCCCCCTGGGGGCGCTGGAAACACCATATATTTT.

This clone has only a few counts. The rearrangement uses TRBV15 and TRBJ2-2, with D hard to call. The CDR3 totals 16 residues. V was trimmed by 4 bases and J by 1 base, leaving 13 bases between them. Germline-derived CDR1 and CDR2 are LNHNV and YYDKDF (reference sequence). CDR3 sequence (DNA): TGTGCCACCAGCATCTTCCACAGCCTGAACACCGGGGAGCTGTTTTTT. Protein: CATSIFHSLNTGELFF.

V and J are TRBV11-3 and TRBJ2-5; D possibly corresponds to TRBD2 (6 bases). Trimming removed 0 bases from V and 3 bases from J, with 11 bases in between. Germline CDR1 and CDR2: SGHNT and YENEEA. The CDR3 has 15 residues. The DNA for the CDR3 is TGTGCCAGCAGCTTAGATGGAGGGACGGAAGAGACCCAGTACTTC. Protein sequence: CASSLDGGTEETQYF.

The chain is built from TRBV11-2 and TRBJ1-2; 7 nucleotides line up with TRBD1. The CDR3 is made up of 15 amino acids. Trimming took 5 bases from V and 3 from J; bases not matched to a gene: 9. Germline loops: CDR1 SGHAT, CDR2 FQNNGV. Here the CDR3 reads CASSLDREVDYGYTF. The CDR3, as DNA: TGTGCCAGCAGCCTCGACAGGGAAGTCGACTATGGCTACACCTTC. The whole variable domain, filled in from reference TRBV11-2 and TRBJ1-2, reads EAGVAQSPRYKIIEKRQSVAFWCNPISGHATLYWYQQILGQGPKLLIQFQNNGVVDDSQLPKDRFSAERLKGVDSTLKIQPAKLEDSAVYLCASSLDREVDYGYTFGSGTRLTVV.

The chain is built from TRBV28 and TRBJ2-7; tentatively, D is TRBD1 (6 bases). The V end was cut by 2 bases, the J end by 2 bases, with 7 bases between. The CDR3 length is 13 residues. Germline V CDR1 and CDR2: MDHEN, SYDVKM. The CDR3 region is CASSLGGPYEQYF. As DNA, the CDR3 is TGTGCCAGCAGTTTAGGGGGCCCCTACGAGCAGTACTTC.

This chain connects TRBV9 to TRBJ1-2; 8 bases map to TRBD1. The CDR3 has 13 residues. J was trimmed by 12 bases and V by 5 bases; bases with no gene match: 12. Germline V gene lookup returns CDR1 SGDLS and CDR2 YYNGEE. CDR3 sequence reads: CASRDQGASWDTF. The DNA of the CDR3 is TGTGCCAGCAGAGATCAGGGGGCGTCGTGGGACACCTTC.

The chain recombines TRBV11-2 with TRBJ2-1; D perhaps matches TRBD2 (7 bases). Trimming stripped 4 bases from V and 5 bases from J, with 24 bases between. The CDR3 contains 18 residues. CDR1 is SGHAT, CDR2 FQNNGV, per germline. As DNA, the CDR3 is TGTGCCAGCAGCTATCTTAGAGGGGGGCGGGAGAGGAACAATGAGCAGTTCTTC. It translates to CASSYLRGGRERNNEQFF. The entire variable domain, with the rest obtained from reference TRBV11-2 and TRBJ2-1, is as follows: EAGVAQSPRYKIIEKRQSVAFWCNPISGHATLYWYQQILGQGPKLLIQFQNNGVVDDSQLPKDRFSAERLKGVDSTLKIQPAKLEDSAVYLCASSYLRGGRERNNEQFFGPGTRLTVL.

This clone showed up just once. The rearrangement uses TRBV21-1 and TRBJ1-1. TRBV21-1 is classified as a pseudogene. The CDR3 is made up of 20 amino acids. CDR3 in DNA: TGTGCCAGCAGCGCCCAGTCAGGAACGGGGAGGAAGGAGCAAAACACTGAAGCTTTCTTT. The encoded protein is CASSAQSGTGRKEQNTEAFF.